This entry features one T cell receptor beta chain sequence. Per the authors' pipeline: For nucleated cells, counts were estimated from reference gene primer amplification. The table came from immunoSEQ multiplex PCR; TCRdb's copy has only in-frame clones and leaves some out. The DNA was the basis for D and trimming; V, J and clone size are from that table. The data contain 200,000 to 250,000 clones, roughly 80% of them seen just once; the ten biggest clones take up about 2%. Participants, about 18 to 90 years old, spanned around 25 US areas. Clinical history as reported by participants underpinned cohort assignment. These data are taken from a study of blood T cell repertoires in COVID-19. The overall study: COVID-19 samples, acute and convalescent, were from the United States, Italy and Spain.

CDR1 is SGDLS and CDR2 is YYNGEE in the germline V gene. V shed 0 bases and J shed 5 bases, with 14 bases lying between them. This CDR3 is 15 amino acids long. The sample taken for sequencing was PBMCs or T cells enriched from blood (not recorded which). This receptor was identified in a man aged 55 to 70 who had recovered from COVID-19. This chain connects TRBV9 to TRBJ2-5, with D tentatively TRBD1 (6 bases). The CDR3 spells CASSVGGPTGETQYF. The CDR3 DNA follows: TGTGCCAGCAGCGTAGGGGGGCCCACGGGGGAGACCCAGTACTTC. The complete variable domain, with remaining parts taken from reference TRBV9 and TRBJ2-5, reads DSGVTQTPKHLITATGQRVTLRCSPRSGDLSVYWYQQSLDQGLQFLIQYYNGEERAKGNILERFSAQQFPDLHSELNLSSLELGDSALYFCASSVGGPTGETQYFGPGTRLLVL.